This paragraph reports one T cell receptor (beta chain). In this sample, this clonotype turned up many times. Its antigen target is currently unknown. The input lacks base qualities; no much larger clone sits a single base away. The treatment or condition label for this specimen denotes: live attenuated yellow fever vaccine strain. A standard Ficoll-Paque protocol was used to isolate PBMCs from peripheral blood. CD4 and CD8 T-cell fractions were isolated with Dynabeads CD4 and CD8 positive selection kits. RNA was extracted with TriZol from bulk PBMCs, CD4 and CD8 fractions, and dextramer-positive and dextramer-negative fractions. V was cut back by 3 bases and J by 2 bases, leaving a gap of 10 bases between them. CDR1 and CDR2 are drawn from the germline V gene (reference sequence): DFQATT, SNEGSKA. From its cysteine to its phenylalanine, the CDR3 spans 13 amino acids. Only CDR3 DNA remains: 39 bases, in frame from the first base.

TCR cDNA was synthesized by 5'RACE template switching, through which a universal primer site and unique molecular identifiers were introduced. Priming of cDNA synthesis was performed from both the TCR alpha and TCR beta constant segments. Libraries were amplified in two PCR steps, with sample barcodes and sequencing adapters added in the second step. Sequencing of the libraries was done on either Illumina HiSeq 2500 (2x100 bp) or NovaSeq (2x150 bp). For the original study's pipeline: Reads were demultiplexed and collapsed into UMI consensus sequences with MIGEC, and V(D)J alignment was performed with MiXCR. Vaccine-responding clonotypes were defined with edgeR using replicate PBMC samples, requiring FDR below 0.01 and a log2 fold change above 5 up to day 15. Each bulk clonotype received a CD4 or CD8 identity based on whether the sequenced CD4 or CD8 repertoire contained that clonotype at higher abundance. Starting from the raw public reads, TCRdb applied fastp trimming at Q25, assembled clones with MiXCR and retained in-frame beta chains. Each record represents a unique CDR3 protein, reported with the most common genes and DNA among its rows. V and J calls and clone size were set by TCRdb, not the authors. The sample table holds approximately 74,000 distinct CDR3 sequences, of which 5.5% to 7.5% were seen once. Under 2.5% of the sample belongs to the ten largest clones.

This sample is part of a study of T cells after yellow fever vaccination (dated by TCRdb to between 2017 and 2020). At the level of the whole study: The SMART-Seq v4 Ultra Low Input RNA kit was used to prepare libraries from fractions with low cell numbers. To track T-cell clones before and after primary and booster YFV17D yellow fever vaccination, bulk TCR alpha and beta repertoires were sequenced longitudinally. The cohort comprised two healthy male donors, one aged 18 to 30 and one aged 30 to 39 years. Bulk PBMC replicates and cell subsets were isolated from blood drawn at multiple timepoints before and after both primary and secondary immunization.

General study outcomes and caveats: After the booster, most of the clones that had expanded following primary vaccination were detected again (just under 97% of CD4 and 80% to 90% of CD8), which suggests that memory was broadly maintained. FACS-sorted repertoires could contain abundant contaminating clonotypes from the bulk population, so computational filtering was required. A small share of clonotypes occurred in both CD4 and CD8 compartments, likely arising from convergent recombination. The secondary T-cell response was weaker than the primary response but faster, peaking on day 5 instead of day 15. Because only two donors were included in the study, the extent to which the findings can be generalized is limited.

The clonotype was recovered from a man aged 18 to 30 who received the YFV17D yellow fever vaccine. The rearranged segments are TRBV20-1 and TRBJ1-1; no confident D gene assignment can be made. Sample: CD4+ T cells sorted from PBMCs, taken less than 16 days after the first yellow fever vaccination. The nucleotides read TGCAGTGCTAGGCCGGATCCTAACACTGAAGCTTTCTTT. This is translated as CSARPDPNTEAFF.